The 6 T cell receptor beta chains presented below share a single source sample, sequenced in a study of spatial heterogeneity in lung cancer. Overall study findings and caveats: The study found that expanded intratumoral alpha and beta TCR counts tracked tumor mutation counts.

Described time point: sample taken at primary tumor resection. These receptors have no identified antigens. TCRdb independently ran MiXCR on the 5' RACE reads; one entry per CDR3 protein. The data show 20,000 to 30,000 distinct CDR3 sequences, around 9.2% seen once. This specimen consisted of lung tumor tissue, obtained at surgery. These receptors came from a male donor with early-stage non-small cell lung cancer.

This clonotype was counted between two and nine times. The chain uses TRBV5-5 and TRBJ2-3; 8 nucleotides align to TRBD1. The V gene's germline CDR1 is SGHKS and CDR2 YYEKEE (reference sequence). After removal of 4 bases from V and 4 bases from J, the junction contained 11 bases not matched to a gene. This CDR3 contains 16 residues. CDR3 protein: CASSVAGTGLPDTQYF. The CDR3 region has the DNA TGTGCCAGCAGCGTTGCCGGGACAGGCCTACCAGATACGCAGTATTTT.

This clonotype appeared a few times. The gene calls are TRBV7-2 and TRBJ1-1; D may be TRBD1 (5 bases). V was clipped by 0 bases and J by 4 bases, with 12 bases between them. CDR1 and CDR2 from the germline V gene are SGHTA and FQGNSA. The CDR3 has 15 amino acids. CDR3 DNA: TGTGCCAGCAGCTTAGCAAGGGGTAGGGGCACTGAAGCTTTCTTT. This gives the protein CASSLARGRGTEAFF.

The table lists this clonotype with a few counts. This CDR3 is CASSPMTATNEKLFF. In DNA, the CDR3 is TGTGCCAGCAGTCCTATGACAGCAACTAATGAAAAACTGTTTTTT. The rearrangement joins TRBV27 to TRBJ1-4; TRBD1 might be the D (5 bases). V lost 5 bases and J 0 bases, leaving 10 bases between the germline ends. Germline V gene lookup returns CDR1 MNHEY and CDR2 SMNVEV (reference sequence). The CDR3 has 15 amino acids.

The sample holds a few counts of this clonotype. The genes are TRBV24-1 and TRBJ2-3, with D unclear. The V gene lost 6 bases and the J gene lost 7 bases, with 10 bases spanning the gap. Per germline, CDR1 KGHDR and CDR2 SFDVKD. The CDR3 loop spans 12 amino acids. The CDR3 spells CATSSPGNTQYF. The DNA of the CDR3 is TGTGCCACCAGTTCCCCTGGAAATACGCAGTATTTT.

In its sample, this clonotype was seen a few times. V gene TRBV27 combines with J gene TRBJ2-1; 10 bases are a match to TRBD2. V lost 5 bases, J lost 10 bases, and 5 bases stayed unmatched. From germline, CDR1 is MNHEY and CDR2 SMNVEV (reference sequence). This CDR3 contains 13 residues. CDR3 protein: CASSERGGWEQFF. The CDR3 region has the DNA TGTGCCAGCAGTGAGCGGGGGGGCTGGGAGCAGTTCTTC.

This clonotype was observed at least ten times. This chain joins TRBV6-4 and TRBJ2-3; 7 bases agree with TRBD2. CDR3 size: 14 residues. The germline V gene has CDR1 MRHNA and CDR2 SNTAGT. The V segment lost 3 bases and the J segment 8 bases; nucleotides outside the gene matches: 8. The CDR3 DNA reads as TGTGCCAGCAGTGATGGAGCGGGGCACGCTACGCAGTATTTT. This encodes CASSDGAGHATQYF.